Sequencing of this T cell receptor (beta chain) was carried out in a study of identical twins. This clonotype turned up a few times. There were only healthy Caucasians among the donors. MiXCR, applied by TCRdb to the 5' RACE reads, yields one record per CDR3 protein. The sample includes 450,000 or so distinct CDR3 sequences, roughly a quarter of them seen just once. Looked up from germline, CDR1 is DFQATT and CDR2 is SNEGSKA (reference sequence). The CDR3 contains 14 residues. Trimming left V 0 bases short and J 7 bases short, with 12 bases between. These data were likewise used in another study, on T cells expressing NK-cell markers. That paper notes: The TCR beta repertoires originated in sorted CD3+CD56+NKG2C+, CD3+CD56+NKG2C- and CD3+CD56-NKG2C+ T cells. The sorts in several experiments were restricted to alpha-beta TCR T cells by an anti-gamma-delta TCR antibody.

The chain links TRBV20-1 to TRBJ1-4; a weak D match, TRBD1 (6 bases). The receptor's source is a woman aged 18-29 years in good health. Sequencing was carried out using CD4+ T cells sorted from blood. This CDR3 reads CSARDYREGEKLFF. In nucleotides, the CDR3 is TGCAGTGCTAGAGATTACAGGGAAGGTGAAAAACTGTTTTTT.